These T cell receptor beta chains were read from a single sample in a study of blood T cells in healthy people across ages. Via MiXCR, TCRdb re-called the 5' RACE reads, giving one row per CDR3 protein. Seen here are approximately 900,000 distinct CDR3 sequences, 48% observed once, and the top ten hold around 15%. The sequenced sample was blood. The receptor set was obtained from a man aged 25-45 years in good health. Each CDR3 is given with its conserved first and last residue. A D gene is named only where the DNA matches it firmly.

CDR3,D,V
CASSLPGARHRANIQYF,-,TRBV7-9
CASSQGWGTYEQYF,-,TRBV4-3
CASAGTGSSLTNEKLFF,-,TRBV7-9
CASSHQRGSSYNEQFF,TRBD2,TRBV6-1
CASSYNPTGPYEQYF,-,TRBV6-5
CASSVSSGGWNNEQFF,TRBD2,TRBV9
CASSFRGGSSTDTQYF,TRBD1,TRBV7-2
CASSQGQGSRTYEQYF,TRBD1,TRBV4-1
CASSPTSSLGEQFF,-,TRBV5-1
CASSLMWAPEDTIYF,-,TRBV11-1
CASSYSGTGSYGYTF,TRBD1,TRBV6-2/TRBV6-3
CASSEQGGGADTQYF,TRBD2,TRBV6-1
CSVEEGRAYHSYNEQFF,TRBD2,TRBV29-1
CASSQEPNNNEQFF,-,TRBV4-1
CASSALSGGSTDTQYF,TRBD2,TRBV14
CSARKGSGFEKLFF,-,TRBV20-1
CASSLGPAIQETQYF,-,TRBV5-1
CASSQGTSRDTQYF,TRBD2,TRBV4-2
CSARAATENSPLHF,-,TRBV20-1
CAISPGIGGREQYF,-,TRBV10-3
CSVRRLLTNEKLFF,-,TRBV29-1
CASSYAGGYNEQFF,TRBD1,TRBV12-3/TRBV12-4
CASSTHRSSYEQYF,-,TRBV9
CASSFTSGVNEQFF,TRBD2,TRBV7-2
CAIGAGGAQETQYF,TRBD2,TRBV10-3
CASAYQGAYEQYF,TRBD1,TRBV12-5
CASSSGTSGNTGELFF,TRBD2,TRBV11-2
CASSQASPTRGFYGYTF,-,TRBV3-1
CSAGGAGEADTQYF,-,TRBV29-1
CASSPDWEGDEQFF,TRBD2,TRBV6-2/TRBV6-3
CASSYAERGTYEQYF,-,TRBV3-1
CATTGYSSYNEQFF,-,TRBV6-1
CASSQDGTGYEQYF,-,TRBV4-2
CASSLSGTSNYEQYF,-,TRBV28
CASSLINSPLHF,-,TRBV14
CASSGRGGDYGYTF,-,TRBV7-2
CASSQGGTAGELFF,-,TRBV4-2
CVSSFEWRLAGPYEQYF,TRBD2,TRBV7-2
CASSSSSGTSGILPNEQFF,TRBD2,TRBV3-1
CASSGAGIQETQYF,-,TRBV6-6
CASSSGGGAGPYEQYF,-,TRBV27
CASSPSDSRTDTQYF,-,TRBV4-1
CSGYLDREPDTQYF,TRBD1,TRBV29-1
CASSRSRQEQYF,-,TRBV4-2
CSARDSGVGVNTEAFF,-,TRBV20-1
CASSGLAGVSEQYF,TRBD2,TRBV3-1
CASRQSQETQYF,-,TRBV3-1
CASSPEGLAVNEQFF,TRBD2,TRBV7-2
CASSYSTGVSYEQYF,-,TRBV6-5
CASRPGTVASPLHF,-,TRBV28
CATSSALNTEAFF,-,TRBV10-3
CSALPGTGKFGEAFF,TRBD1,TRBV20-1
CSVDLGGHNEQFF,-,TRBV29-1
CASSQLLSNGGYGYTF,-,TRBV4-2